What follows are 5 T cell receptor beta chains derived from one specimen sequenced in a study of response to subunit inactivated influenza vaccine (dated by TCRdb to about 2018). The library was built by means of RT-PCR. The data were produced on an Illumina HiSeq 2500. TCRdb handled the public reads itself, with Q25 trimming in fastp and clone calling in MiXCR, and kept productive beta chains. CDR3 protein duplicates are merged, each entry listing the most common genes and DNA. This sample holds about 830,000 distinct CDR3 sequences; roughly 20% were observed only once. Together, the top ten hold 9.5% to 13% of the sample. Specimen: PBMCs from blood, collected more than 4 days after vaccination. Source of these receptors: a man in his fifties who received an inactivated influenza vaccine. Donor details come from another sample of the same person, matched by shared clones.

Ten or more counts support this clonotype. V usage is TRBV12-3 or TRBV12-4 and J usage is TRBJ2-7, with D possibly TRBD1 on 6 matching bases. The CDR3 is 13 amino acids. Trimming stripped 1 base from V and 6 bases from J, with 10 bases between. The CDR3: CASSLVGGSEQYF. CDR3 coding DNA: TGTGCCAGCAGTTTAGTTGGGGGCAGCGAGCAGTACTTC.

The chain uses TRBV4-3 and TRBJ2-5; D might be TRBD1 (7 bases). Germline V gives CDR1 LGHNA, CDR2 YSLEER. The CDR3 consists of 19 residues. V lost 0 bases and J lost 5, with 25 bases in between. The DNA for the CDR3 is TGCGCCAGCAGCCAAGATCCCGCCGGGACAGACCGGCGGGGTGAGACCCAGTACTTC. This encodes CASSQDPAGTDRRGETQYF.

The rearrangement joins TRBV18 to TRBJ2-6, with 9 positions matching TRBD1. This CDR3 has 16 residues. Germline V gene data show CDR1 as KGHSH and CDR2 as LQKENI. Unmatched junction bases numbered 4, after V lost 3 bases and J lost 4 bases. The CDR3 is CASSPGTGSGANVLTF. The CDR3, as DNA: TGTGCCAGCTCACCCGGGACAGGGTCAGGGGCCAACGTCCTGACTTTC. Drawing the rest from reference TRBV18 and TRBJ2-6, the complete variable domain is NAGVMQNPRHLVRRRGQEARLRCSPMKGHSHVYWYRQLPEEGLKFMVYLQKENIIDESGMPKERFSAEFPKEGPSILRIQQVVRGDSAAYFCASSPGTGSGANVLTFGAGSRLTVL.

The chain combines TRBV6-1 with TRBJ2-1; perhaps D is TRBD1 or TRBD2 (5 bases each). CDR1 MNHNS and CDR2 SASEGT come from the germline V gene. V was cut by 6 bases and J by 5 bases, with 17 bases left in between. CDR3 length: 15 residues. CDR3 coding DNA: TGTGCCAGCAGCCCAAGATGGGGGTTCAACAATGAGCAGTTCTTC. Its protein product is CASSPRWGFNNEQFF.

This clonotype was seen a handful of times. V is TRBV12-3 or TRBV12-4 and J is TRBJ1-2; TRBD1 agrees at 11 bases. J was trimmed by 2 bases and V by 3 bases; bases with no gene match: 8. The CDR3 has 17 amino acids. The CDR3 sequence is CASSFGSGTGGNYGYTF. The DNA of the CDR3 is TGTGCCAGCAGTTTTGGGTCAGGGACAGGGGGAAACTATGGCTACACCTTC.